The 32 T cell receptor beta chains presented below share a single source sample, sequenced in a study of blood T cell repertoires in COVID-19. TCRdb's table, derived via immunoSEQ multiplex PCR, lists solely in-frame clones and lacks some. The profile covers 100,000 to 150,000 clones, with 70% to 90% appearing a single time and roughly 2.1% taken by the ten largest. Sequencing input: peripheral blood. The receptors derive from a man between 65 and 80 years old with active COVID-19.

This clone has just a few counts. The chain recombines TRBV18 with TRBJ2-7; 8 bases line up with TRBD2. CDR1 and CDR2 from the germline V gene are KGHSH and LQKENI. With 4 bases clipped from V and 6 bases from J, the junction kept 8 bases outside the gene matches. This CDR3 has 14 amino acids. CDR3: CASSLSGISGEQYF. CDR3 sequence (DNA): TGTGCCAGCTCACTTAGCGGGATCTCTGGCGAGCAGTACTTC.

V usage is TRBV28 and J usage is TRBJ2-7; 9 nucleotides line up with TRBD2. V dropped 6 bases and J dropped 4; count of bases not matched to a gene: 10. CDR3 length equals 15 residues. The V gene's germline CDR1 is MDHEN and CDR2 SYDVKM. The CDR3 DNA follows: TGTGCCAGCAGACCCATAGCGGGAGTTTGGTACGAGCAGTACTTC. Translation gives CASRPIAGVWYEQYF.

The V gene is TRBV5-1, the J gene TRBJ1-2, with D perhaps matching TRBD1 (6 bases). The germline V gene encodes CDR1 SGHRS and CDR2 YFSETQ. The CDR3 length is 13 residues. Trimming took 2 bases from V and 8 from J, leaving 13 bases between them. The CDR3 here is CASSFTGMEGYTF. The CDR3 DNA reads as TGCGCCAGCAGCTTTACAGGGATGGAAGGCTACACCTTC.

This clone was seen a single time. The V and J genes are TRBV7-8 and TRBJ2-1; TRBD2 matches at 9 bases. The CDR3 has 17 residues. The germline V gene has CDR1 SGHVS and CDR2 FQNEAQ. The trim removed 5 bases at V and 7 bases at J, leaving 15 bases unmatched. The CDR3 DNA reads TGTGCCAGCAGCCCCCGGAGACTAGCGGTGACCTTTAATGAGCAGTTCTTC. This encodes CASSPRRLAVTFNEQFF.

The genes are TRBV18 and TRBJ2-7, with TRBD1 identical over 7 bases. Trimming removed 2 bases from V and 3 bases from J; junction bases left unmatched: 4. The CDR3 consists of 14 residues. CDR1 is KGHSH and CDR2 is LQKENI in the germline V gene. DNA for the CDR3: TGTGCCAGCTCACCAGACAGGGAGCTCTACGAGCAGTACTTC. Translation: CASSPDRELYEQYF.

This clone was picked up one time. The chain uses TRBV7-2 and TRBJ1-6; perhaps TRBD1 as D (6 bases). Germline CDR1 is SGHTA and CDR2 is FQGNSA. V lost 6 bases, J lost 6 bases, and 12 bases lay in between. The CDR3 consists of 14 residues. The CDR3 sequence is CASRSGQTNSPLHF. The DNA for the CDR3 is TGTGCCAGCAGGTCCGGACAGACTAATTCACCCCTCCACTTT.

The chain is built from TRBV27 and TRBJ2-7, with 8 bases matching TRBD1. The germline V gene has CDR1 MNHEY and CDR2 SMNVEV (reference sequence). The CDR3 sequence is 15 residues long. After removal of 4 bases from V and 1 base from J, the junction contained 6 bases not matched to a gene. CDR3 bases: TGTGCCAGCAGTTCTAGACAGGGGAAGTCCTACGAGCAGTACTTC. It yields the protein CASSSRQGKSYEQYF.

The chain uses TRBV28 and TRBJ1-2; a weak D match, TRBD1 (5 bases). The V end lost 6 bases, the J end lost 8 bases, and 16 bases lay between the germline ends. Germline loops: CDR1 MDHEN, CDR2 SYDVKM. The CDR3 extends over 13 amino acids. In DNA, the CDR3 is TGTGCCAGCAGGTACACAGGCACCCCGGGCTACACCTTC. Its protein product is CASRYTGTPGYTF.

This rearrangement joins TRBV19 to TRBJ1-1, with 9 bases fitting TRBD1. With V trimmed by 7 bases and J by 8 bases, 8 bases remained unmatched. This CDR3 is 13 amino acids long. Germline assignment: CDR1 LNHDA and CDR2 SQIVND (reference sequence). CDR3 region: CASITTGGGEAFF. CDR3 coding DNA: TGTGCCAGTATCACCACAGGGGGCGGGGAAGCTTTCTTT.

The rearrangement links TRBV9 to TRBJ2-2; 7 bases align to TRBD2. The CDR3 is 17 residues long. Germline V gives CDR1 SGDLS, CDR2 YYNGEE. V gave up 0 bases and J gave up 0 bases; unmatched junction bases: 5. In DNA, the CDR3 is TGTGCCAGCAGCGTAGAGACTAGCACCTCGAACACCGGGGAGCTGTTTTTT. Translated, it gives CASSVETSTSNTGELFF.

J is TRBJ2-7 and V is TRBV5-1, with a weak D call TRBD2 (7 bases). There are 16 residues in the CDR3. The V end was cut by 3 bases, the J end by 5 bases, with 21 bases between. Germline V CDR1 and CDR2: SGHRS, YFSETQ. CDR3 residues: CASSSGGRAGHNEQYF. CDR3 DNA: TGCGCCAGCAGCTCCGGGGGAAGAGCGGGACATAACGAGCAGTACTTC.

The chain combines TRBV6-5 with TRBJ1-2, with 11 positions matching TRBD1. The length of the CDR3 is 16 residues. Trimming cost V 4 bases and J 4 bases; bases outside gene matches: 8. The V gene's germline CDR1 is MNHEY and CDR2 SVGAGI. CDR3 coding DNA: TGTGCCAGCAGTTCCCACGGACAGGGGGCGGGCTATGGCTACACCTTC. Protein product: CASSSHGQGAGYGYTF.

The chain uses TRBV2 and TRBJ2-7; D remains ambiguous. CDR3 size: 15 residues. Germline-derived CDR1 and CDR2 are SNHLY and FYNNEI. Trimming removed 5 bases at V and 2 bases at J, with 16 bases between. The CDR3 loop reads CASSKEVRSTYEQYF. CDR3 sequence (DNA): TGTGCCAGCAGTAAGGAAGTAAGGAGTACCTACGAGCAGTACTTC.

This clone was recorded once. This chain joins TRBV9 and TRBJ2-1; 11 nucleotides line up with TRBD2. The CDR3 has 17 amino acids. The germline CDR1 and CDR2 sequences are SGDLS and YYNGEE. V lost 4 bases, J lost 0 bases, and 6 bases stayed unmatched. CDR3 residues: CASSPVTSGASYNEQFF. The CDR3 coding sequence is TGTGCCAGCAGCCCCGTGACTAGCGGGGCCTCCTACAATGAGCAGTTCTTC.

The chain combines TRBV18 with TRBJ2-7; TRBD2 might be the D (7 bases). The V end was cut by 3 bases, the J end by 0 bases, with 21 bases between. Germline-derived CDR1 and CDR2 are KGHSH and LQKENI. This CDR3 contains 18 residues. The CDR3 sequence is CASSPGGAGGGYSYEQYF. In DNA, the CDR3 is TGTGCCAGCTCACCGGGAGGGGCCGGGGGCGGATACTCCTACGAGCAGTACTTC.

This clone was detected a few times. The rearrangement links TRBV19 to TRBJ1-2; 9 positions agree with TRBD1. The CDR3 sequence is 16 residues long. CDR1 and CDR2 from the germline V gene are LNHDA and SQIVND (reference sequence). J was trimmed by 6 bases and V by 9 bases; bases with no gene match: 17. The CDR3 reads CASLRAGDRVADGYTF. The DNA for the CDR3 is TGTGCCAGCCTCAGAGCCGGGGACAGGGTGGCGGATGGCTACACCTTC.

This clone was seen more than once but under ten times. The CDR3: CASRPDPGVATEAFF. The DNA of the CDR3 is TGCGCCAGCAGACCTGATCCAGGGGTGGCCACTGAAGCTTTCTTT. This rearrangement joins TRBV5-1 to TRBJ1-1, with D tentatively TRBD1 (6 bases). Germline CDR1 and CDR2: SGHRS and YFSETQ. The CDR3 spans 15 residues. V was clipped by 5 bases and J by 4 bases, with 18 bases between them.

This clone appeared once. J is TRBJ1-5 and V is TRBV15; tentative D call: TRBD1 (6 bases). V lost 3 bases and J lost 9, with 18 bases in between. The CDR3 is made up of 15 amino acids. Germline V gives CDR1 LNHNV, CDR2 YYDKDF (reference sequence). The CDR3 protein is CATSREGTQGWPQHF. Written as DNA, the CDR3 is TGTGCCACCAGCAGGGAAGGGACGCAGGGGTGGCCCCAGCATTTT. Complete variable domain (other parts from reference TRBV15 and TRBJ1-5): DAMVIQNPRYQVTQFGKPVTLSCSQTLNHNVMYWYQQKSSQAPKLLFHYYDKDFNNEADTPDNFQSRRPNTSFCFLDIRSPGLGDTAMYLCATSREGTQGWPQHFGDGTRLSIL.

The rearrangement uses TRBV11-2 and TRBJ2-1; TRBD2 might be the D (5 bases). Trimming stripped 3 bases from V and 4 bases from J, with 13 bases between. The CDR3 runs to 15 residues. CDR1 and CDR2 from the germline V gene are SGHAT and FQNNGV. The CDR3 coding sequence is TGTGCCAGCAGCTTGACTGCGGGTTTATACAATGAGCAGTTCTTC. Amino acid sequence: CASSLTAGLYNEQFF.

The CDR3 DNA follows: TGTGCCAGCAGCTCGACAGGTCTGGGGTTCAATCAGCCCCAGCATTTT. Its translation is CASSSTGLGFNQPQHF. This chain joins TRBV7-8 and TRBJ1-5; TRBD1 is a possible D gene (6 bases). The CDR3 spans 16 residues. Trimming shortened V by 4 bases and J by 3 bases, and 16 bases separated the two germline ends. Germline loops: CDR1 SGHVS, CDR2 FQNEAQ.

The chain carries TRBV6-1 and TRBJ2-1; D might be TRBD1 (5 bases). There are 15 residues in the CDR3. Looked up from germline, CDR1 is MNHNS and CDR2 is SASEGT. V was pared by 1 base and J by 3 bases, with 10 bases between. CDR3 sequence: CASSEGVQVYNEQFF. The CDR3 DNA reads TGTGCCAGCAGTGAAGGAGTACAGGTCTACAATGAGCAGTTCTTC.

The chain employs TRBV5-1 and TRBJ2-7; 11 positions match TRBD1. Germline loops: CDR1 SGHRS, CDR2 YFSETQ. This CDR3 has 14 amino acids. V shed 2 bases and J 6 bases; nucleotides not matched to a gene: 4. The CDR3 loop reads CASSLSGTGGEQYF. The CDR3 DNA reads TGCGCCAGCAGCTTATCGGGGACAGGGGGCGAGCAGTACTTC.

CDR3 DNA sequence: TGTGCCAGCAGTTGGGGGGGATACAATGAGCAGTTCTTC. Translation gives CASSWGGYNEQFF. The chain recombines TRBV6-2 or TRBV6-3 with TRBJ2-1, with TRBD2 identical over 7 bases. The CDR3 has 13 amino acids. Losses at the gene ends were 4 bases for V and 4 bases for J; bases not matched to a gene: 1. Germline V gene sequence: CDR1 MNHEY, CDR2 SVGEGT.

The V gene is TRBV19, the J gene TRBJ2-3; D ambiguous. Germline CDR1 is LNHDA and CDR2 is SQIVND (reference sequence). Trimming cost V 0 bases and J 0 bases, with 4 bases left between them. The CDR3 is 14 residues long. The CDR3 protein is CASSIDPSTDTQYF. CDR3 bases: TGTGCCAGTAGTATAGACCCGAGCACAGATACGCAGTATTTT.

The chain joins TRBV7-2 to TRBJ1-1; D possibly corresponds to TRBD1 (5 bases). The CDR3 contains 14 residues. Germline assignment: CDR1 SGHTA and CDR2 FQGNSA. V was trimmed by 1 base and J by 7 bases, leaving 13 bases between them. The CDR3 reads CASSLVPGKGEAFF. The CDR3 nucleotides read TGTGCCAGCAGCTTAGTACCAGGGAAGGGTGAAGCTTTCTTT. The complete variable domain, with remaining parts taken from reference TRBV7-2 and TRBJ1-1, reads GAGVSQSPSNKVTEKGKDVELRCDPISGHTALYWYRQSLGQGLEFLIYFQGNSAPDKSGLPSDRFSAERTGGSVSTLTIQRTQQEDSAVYLCASSLVPGKGEAFFGQGTRLTVV.

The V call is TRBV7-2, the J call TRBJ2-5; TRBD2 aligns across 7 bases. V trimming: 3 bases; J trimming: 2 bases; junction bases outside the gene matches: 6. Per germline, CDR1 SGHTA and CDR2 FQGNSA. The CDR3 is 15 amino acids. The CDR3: CASSLEAGPQETQYF. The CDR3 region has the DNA TGTGCCAGCAGCTTGGAAGCGGGGCCACAAGAGACCCAGTACTTC.

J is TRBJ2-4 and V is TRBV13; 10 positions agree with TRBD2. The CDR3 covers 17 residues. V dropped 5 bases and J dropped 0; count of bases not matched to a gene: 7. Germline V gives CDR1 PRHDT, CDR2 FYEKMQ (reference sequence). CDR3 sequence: CASSPRTSGEAKNIQYF. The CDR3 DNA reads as TGTGCCAGCAGCCCCCGGACTAGCGGAGAAGCCAAAAACATTCAGTACTTC.

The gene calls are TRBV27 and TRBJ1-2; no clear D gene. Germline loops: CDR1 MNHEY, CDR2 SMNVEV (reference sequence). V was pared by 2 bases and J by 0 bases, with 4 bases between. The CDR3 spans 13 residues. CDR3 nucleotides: TGTGCCAGCAGTTTAGAGCCTAACTATGGCTACACCTTC. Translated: CASSLEPNYGYTF.

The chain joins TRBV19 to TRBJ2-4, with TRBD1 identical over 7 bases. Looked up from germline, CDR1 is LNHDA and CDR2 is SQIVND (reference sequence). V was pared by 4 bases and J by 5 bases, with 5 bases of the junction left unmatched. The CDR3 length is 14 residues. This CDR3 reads CASSSRDRENIQYF. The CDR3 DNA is TGTGCCAGTAGTAGCCGGGACAGAGAAAACATTCAGTACTTC.

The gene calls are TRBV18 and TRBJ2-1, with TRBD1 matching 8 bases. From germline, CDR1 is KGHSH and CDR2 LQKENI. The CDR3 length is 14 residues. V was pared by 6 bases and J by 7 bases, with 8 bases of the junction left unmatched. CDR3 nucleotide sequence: TGTGCCAGCTCTCCCCGGACAGGGAGAAATGAGCAGTTCTTC. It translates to CASSPRTGRNEQFF.

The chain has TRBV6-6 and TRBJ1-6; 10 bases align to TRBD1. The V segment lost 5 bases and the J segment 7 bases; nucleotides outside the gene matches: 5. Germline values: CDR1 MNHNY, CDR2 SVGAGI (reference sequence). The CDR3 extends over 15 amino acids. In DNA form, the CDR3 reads TGTGCCAGCAGTGTGACAGGGGGCAGGAATTCACCCCTCCACTTT. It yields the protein CASSVTGGRNSPLHF.

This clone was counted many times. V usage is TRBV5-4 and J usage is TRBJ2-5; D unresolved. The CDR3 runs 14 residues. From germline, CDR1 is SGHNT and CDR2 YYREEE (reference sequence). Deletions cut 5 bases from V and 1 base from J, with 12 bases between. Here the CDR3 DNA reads TGTGCCAGCAGTCGAGACACAGTCCAAGAGACCCAGTACTTC. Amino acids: CASSRDTVQETQYF.